Listed below are T cell receptor beta chains from one sample, sequenced in a study of identical twins. TCRdb recomputed calls from the 5' RACE reads with MiXCR, one row per CDR3 protein. The sample lists fewer than 350,000 distinct CDR3 sequences, approximately 8% occurring once. This sample was shared with a second study, whose subject was yellow fever vaccine responses in identical twins.

The specimen was memory (CD45RO+) T cells sorted from blood. These receptors were obtained from a woman aged 18-29 years in good health. Both conserved end residues are part of each CDR3. The D gene is left open where the match is weak. Clone size appears in some rows only: once, few, many, or a class for an expanded clone.

V gene	clone size	D gene	CDR3 length	J gene	CDR3 protein	CDR3 DNA
TRBV3-1	few	TRBD2	17	TRBJ2-3	CASSKGLAGTNTDTQYF	TGTGCCAGCAGCAAAGGACTAGCGGGAACGAACACAGATACGCAGTATTTT
TRBV9	.	.	14	TRBJ2-3	CASTSDHGGDTQYF	TGTGCCAGCACTAGCGACCACGGGGGAGATACGCAGTATTTT
TRBV3-1	many	.	14	TRBJ2-1	CASSQDHGGLEQFF	TGTGCCAGCAGCCAGGACCACGGCGGACTGGAGCAGTTCTTC
TRBV5-1	.	.	13	TRBJ2-5	CASSLVPPETQYF	TGCGCCAGCAGCTTGGTTCCCCCAGAGACCCAGTACTTC
TRBV7-9	.	.	17	TRBJ2-4	CASSERKATGRGDIQYF	TGTGCCAGCAGCGAAAGGAAGGCGACAGGGAGGGGAGACATTCAGTACTTC
TRBV4-1	many	.	14	TRBJ2-5	CASSQKPGEETQYF	TGCGCCAGCAGCCAAAAACCCGGGGAAGAGACCCAGTACTTC
TRBV12-3/TRBV12-4	.	.	12	TRBJ1-4	CASSFSVEKLFF	TGTGCCAGCAGTTTTAGCGTTGAAAAACTGTTTTTT
TRBV20-1	.	.	14	TRBJ2-1	CSGGASREYAEQFF	TGCAGTGGAGGGGCTAGTCGAGAGTACGCTGAGCAGTTCTTC
TRBV12-5	many	TRBD1	15	TRBJ2-2	CASGAGQGNTGELFF	TGTGCTAGTGGCGCGGGACAGGGGAACACCGGGGAGCTGTTTTTT
TRBV29-1	many	TRBD2	15	TRBJ2-3	CSVVSLAGVGNTQYF	TGCAGCGTTGTTTCGCTAGCGGGAGTGGGGAATACGCAGTATTTT
TRBV7-2	few	TRBD2	15	TRBJ2-5	CASSLAGTIKETQYF	TGTGCCAGCAGCTTGGCAGGGACTATCAAAGAGACCCAGTACTTC
TRBV5-1	few	.	15	TRBJ1-4	CASSFLTATNEKLFF	TGCGCCAGCAGCTTTTTGACAGCAACTAATGAAAAACTGTTTTTT
TRBV4-2	few	TRBD2	17	TRBJ2-7	CASSTRLAGQSSYEQYF	TGTGCCAGCAGCACCCGACTAGCTGGACAAAGCTCCTACGAGCAGTACTTC
TRBV7-8	few	.	16	TRBJ2-7	CASSLRTSLLSYEQYF	TGTGCCAGCAGCTTAAGGACCTCCTTGCTCTCCTACGAGCAGTACTTC
TRBV13	.	.	15	TRBJ1-1	CASSPRQSLNTEAFF	TGTGCCAGCAGCCCCCGACAGAGTCTGAACACTGAAGCTTTCTTT
TRBV5-1	many	.	14	TRBJ2-3	CASSLRDYSDTQYF	TGCGCCAGCAGCTTGAGGGATTACTCAGATACGCAGTATTTT
TRBV11-2	few	.	16	TRBJ2-5	CASSLWPGGGEETQYF	TGTGCCAGCAGCTTATGGCCCGGGGGAGGCGAAGAGACCCAGTACTTC
TRBV14	few	.	14	TRBJ1-1	CASSQGGFNTEAFF	TGTGCCAGCAGCCAAGGAGGATTTAACACTGAAGCTTTCTTT
TRBV12-3/TRBV12-4	many	TRBD2	17	TRBJ2-1	CASSLARLAGVRNEQFF	TGTGCCAGCAGTTTAGCGCGGCTAGCGGGAGTGCGGAATGAGCAGTTCTTC
TRBV20-1	many	TRBD2	14	TRBJ2-5	CSARPSGRGETQYF	TGCAGTGCTAGACCTAGCGGGAGGGGAGAGACCCAGTACTTC
TRBV6-1	.	.	14	TRBJ1-2	CAGSPRPDAMSYTF	TGTGCCGGCAGCCCACGGCCGGATGCCATGAGCTACACCTTC
TRBV7-9	.	.	14	TRBJ2-2	CASSLGWNTGELFF	TGTGCCAGCAGCTTAGGGTGGAACACCGGGGAGCTGTTTTTT
TRBV5-1	few	.	15	TRBJ2-3	CASRLGGQSSDTQYF	TGCGCCAGCCGGCTGGGGGGACAGTCCTCAGATACGCAGTATTTT
TRBV19	few	.	16	TRBJ1-4	CASSIRTGGYDEKLFF	TGTGCCAGTAGTATTAGAACAGGCGGGTACGACGAAAAACTGTTTTTT
TRBV3-1	few	.	14	TRBJ2-1	CASSQRLAENEQFF	TGTGCCAGCAGCCAAAGATTAGCGGAAAATGAGCAGTTCTTC
TRBV2	few	TRBD1	11	TRBJ2-5	CASRTGETQYF	TGTGCCAGCAGGACAGGGGAGACCCAGTACTTC
TRBV12-3/TRBV12-4	many	.	14	TRBJ1-3	CASSFEAAGNTIYF	TGTGCCAGCAGTTTTGAGGCGGCTGGAAACACCATATATTTT
TRBV15	.	TRBD1	19	TRBJ2-1	CATSRDRRTGLVSYNEQFF	TGTGCCACCAGCAGAGATAGGCGGACAGGGCTAGTTTCCTACAATGAGCAGTTCTTC
TRBV11-1	few	.	15	TRBJ2-3	CASSPTLFGPDTQYF	TGTGCCAGCAGCCCAACTCTTTTTGGCCCAGATACGCAGTATTTT
TRBV5-1	.	.	15	TRBJ2-2	CASRMGTGNTGELFF	TGCGCCAGCAGAATGGGGACGGGGAACACCGGGGAGCTGTTTTTT
TRBV6-2/TRBV6-3	.	TRBD2	18	TRBJ2-1	CASSYPPGLAGRGNEQFF	TGTGCCAGCAGTTACCCCCCGGGACTAGCGGGGCGGGGCAATGAGCAGTTCTTC
TRBV10-2	many	.	13	TRBJ1-1	CASRQDMNTEAFF	TGCGCCAGCAGGCAAGACATGAACACTGAAGCTTTCTTT
TRBV11-1	.	TRBD1	20	TRBJ2-2	CASSLRDRGSTSRWTGELFF	TGTGCCAGCAGCTTACGGGACAGGGGATCGACTAGCAGGTGGACCGGGGAGCTGTTTTTT
TRBV4-2	many	TRBD2	15	TRBJ2-5	CASSQDREVLETQYF	TGTGCCAGCAGCCAAGATCGGGAGGTATTGGAGACCCAGTACTTC
TRBV6-5	few	TRBD2	18	TRBJ2-7	CASSYPGTSGTGGYEQYF	TGTGCCAGCAGTTACCCCGGGACTAGCGGGACGGGGGGCTACGAGCAGTACTTC
TRBV12-3/TRBV12-4	many	.	13	TRBJ2-7	CASSQAGTYEQYF	TGTGCCAGCAGTCAGGCTGGAACCTACGAGCAGTACTTC
TRBV29-1	few	.	15	TRBJ2-2	CSVEGGDIRTGELFF	TGCAGCGTTGAGGGGGGGGACATAAGAACCGGGGAGCTGTTTTTT
TRBV19	.	.	15	TRBJ2-3	CASTLGTAARDTQYF	TGTGCCAGTACTCTAGGGACTGCGGCACGAGATACGCAGTATTTT
TRBV15	once	TRBD1	14	TRBJ2-7	CATSRSGQAYEQYF	TGTGCCACCAGCAGAAGCGGACAGGCGTATGAGCAGTACTTC
TRBV6-1	.	.	16	TRBJ2-1	CASSRLRARNDNEQFF	TGTGCCAGCAGCCGACTGCGGGCCCGAAACGACAATGAGCAGTTCTTC
TRBV20-1	.	.	16	TRBJ2-5	CSARDGGRPDAETQYF	TGCAGTGCTAGAGATGGGGGACGCCCAGACGCGGAGACCCAGTACTTC
TRBV15	.	.	13	TRBJ1-1	CATSRAQGETAFF	TGTGCCACCAGCAGAGCCCAGGGTGAGACGGCTTTCTTT
TRBV20-1	few	.	15	TRBJ2-7	CSASNAEGPSYEQYF	TGCAGTGCTAGTAATGCGGAGGGCCCCTCCTACGAGCAGTACTTC
TRBV2	many	.	12	TRBJ2-5	CASSEAGGPQYF	TGTGCCAGCAGTGAAGCCGGGGGGCCCCAGTACTTC
TRBV12-3/TRBV12-4	many	.	13	TRBJ2-1	CASSFGAYNEQFF	TGTGCCAGCAGTTTCGGGGCCTACAATGAGCAGTTCTTC
TRBV2	.	.	14	TRBJ2-3	CASSVRPRTDTQYF	TGTGCCAGCAGTGTCAGACCCCGCACAGATACGCAGTATTTT
TRBV20-1	.	TRBD1	13	TRBJ2-3	CRARDSGTDTQYF	TGCAGAGCACGGGACAGCGGCACAGATACGCAGTATTTT